A single sample gave rise to the 18 T cell receptor beta chains below, sequenced in a study of cytomegalovirus exposure and HLA in healthy donors. Vbeta (60) and Jbeta (13) primers were used in the PCR. The method was immunoSEQ multiplex PCR; TCRdb's version includes in-frame clones alone and lacks a portion of them. This table has some 160,000 clones, more than 65% appearing once. The sequencing sample was made of PBMCs. All receptors come from a woman in her fifties or sixties in good health and CMV-seronegative.

The chain is built from TRBV2 and TRBJ2-5, with TRBD2 matching over 12 bases. The CDR3 length is 16 residues. Per the germline V gene, CDR1 is SNHLY and CDR2 is FYNNEI. V lost 6 bases and J lost 5; bases outside the gene matches: 10. The CDR3 nucleotides are TGTGCCAGCAGGCGACTAGCGGGAGAGGCCGGGGAGACCCAGTACTTC. Translating it yields CASRRLAGEAGETQYF.

This chain links TRBV6-5 with TRBJ2-3; D perhaps matches TRBD1 (5 bases). CDR3 length: 14 amino acids. V was cut by 5 bases and J by 4 bases, with 13 bases left in between. Germline V gives CDR1 MNHEY, CDR2 SVGAGI. The CDR3 DNA follows: TGTGCCAGCAGTGCTCGCCAGGGCGCAGATACGCAGTATTTT. Amino acid sequence: CASSARQGADTQYF.

CDR3 bases: TGTGCCAGCAAACAGGGGCAGTATAATTCACCCCTCCACTTT. It encodes CASKQGQYNSPLHF. The rearrangement links TRBV6-5 to TRBJ1-6; 7 bases map to TRBD1. Trimming cost V 7 bases and J 4 bases; bases outside gene matches: 4. The CDR3 is 14 amino acids. In germline, CDR1 is MNHEY, CDR2 SVGAGI.

This clone was observed once. This chain joins TRBV7-3 and TRBJ2-1, with 10 bases matching TRBD2. The CDR3 runs to 16 residues. V trimming: 1 base; J trimming: 5 bases; junction bases outside the gene matches: 5. Germline loops: CDR1 SGHTA, CDR2 FQGTGA. The CDR3 sequence: CASSLKGLAANNEQFF. The CDR3 DNA reads as TGTGCCAGCAGCTTAAAAGGACTAGCGGCAAACAATGAGCAGTTCTTC.

This clone was observed a single time. CDR3 bases: TGTGCCAGCAGTTCAGGGGGGAAATCTTACGAGCAGTACTTC. Translating gives CASSSGGKSYEQYF. The chain links TRBV5-4 to TRBJ2-5; D may be TRBD1 (7 bases). The J call may be incorrect, as the DNA end agrees better with TRBJ2-7. CDR1 is SGHNT, CDR2 YYREEE, per germline (reference sequence). The CDR3 length is 14 residues.

The V call is TRBV28, the J call TRBJ2-7, with 9 nucleotides matching TRBD2. The CDR3 totals 13 residues. Trimming at V came to 5 bases and at J to 5 bases, leaving 4 bases not matched to a gene. Germline V gene sequence: CDR1 MDHEN, CDR2 SYDVKM. The CDR3 bases are TGTGCCAGCAGTCTTAGCGGGAGAGACGAGCAGTACTTC. This sequence encodes CASSLSGRDEQYF.

The V call is TRBV10-3, the J call TRBJ2-1, with 9 bases identical to TRBD1. Germline V gene sequence: CDR1 ENHRY, CDR2 SYGVKD. V trimming: 4 bases; J trimming: 6 bases; junction bases outside the gene matches: 4. The CDR3 is 14 residues long. The CDR3 is CAISGQGGTNEQFF. CDR3 sequence (DNA): TGTGCCATCAGTGGACAGGGGGGGACCAATGAGCAGTTCTTC.

The chain employs TRBV9 and TRBJ2-2; D may be TRBD1 (6 bases). The CDR3 loop spans 15 amino acids. The germline V gene encodes CDR1 SGDLS and CDR2 YYNGEE. Trimming took 0 bases from V and 4 from J, leaving 10 bases between them. In DNA form, the CDR3 reads TGTGCCAGCAGCGTAGTTGTAGGGGGCACCGGGGAGCTGTTTTTT. Protein: CASSVVVGGTGELFF.

The chain carries TRBV19 and TRBJ2-1; TRBD1 agrees at 9 bases. The CDR3 is made up of 17 amino acids. Germline V gene sequence: CDR1 LNHDA, CDR2 SQIVND (reference sequence). With V trimmed by 4 bases and J by 8 bases, 15 bases remained unmatched. CDR3 loop: CASSRGDRVYVSDEQFF. The CDR3, as DNA: TGTGCCAGTAGTAGAGGGGACAGGGTCTATGTTTCGGATGAGCAGTTCTTC.

The chain couples TRBV30 to TRBJ2-1; 10 bases are a match to TRBD1. After removal of 4 bases from V and 6 bases from J, the junction contained 6 bases not matched to a gene. The CDR3 has 14 amino acids. Germline CDR1 GTSNPN, CDR2 SVGIG (reference sequence). This CDR3 reads CAWKDRGRTNEQFF. The CDR3 DNA is TGTGCCTGGAAGGACAGGGGGAGAACCAATGAGCAGTTCTTC.

This clone has just a few counts. J is TRBJ2-1 and V is TRBV28; TRBD2 agrees at 7 bases. This CDR3 spans 16 amino acids. Unmatched junction bases numbered 9, after V lost 3 bases and J lost 4 bases. From germline, CDR1 is MDHEN and CDR2 SYDVKM. CDR3 DNA sequence: TGTGCCAGCAGTTTCCGGAGTTGGGGGGGTTACAATGAGCAGTTCTTC. Encoded protein: CASSFRSWGGYNEQFF.

V gene TRBV6-5 combines with J gene TRBJ2-7, with 9 positions matching TRBD1. This CDR3 has 13 residues. Per the germline V gene, CDR1 is MNHEY and CDR2 is SVGAGI. V shed 8 bases, J shed 4 bases, and the junction held 6 bases outside the gene matches. The CDR3 spells CASGRGQGYEQYF. In DNA form, the CDR3 reads TGTGCCAGCGGCCGGGGACAGGGATACGAGCAGTACTTC.

V usage is TRBV7-3 and J usage is TRBJ2-2; D not resolved. The germline gives CDR1 SGHTA, CDR2 FQGTGA. This CDR3 comprises 13 residues. The ends were cut back, 6 bases at V and 4 bases at J, with 9 bases in the middle. The CDR3 sequence is CASRPPGTGELFF. The CDR3 DNA follows: TGTGCCAGCAGGCCACCCGGCACCGGGGAGCTGTTTTTT.

The chain recombines TRBV2 with TRBJ1-6; TRBD1 agrees at 11 bases. CDR1 and CDR2 (germline): SNHLY, FYNNEI. The J segment lost 6 bases and the V segment lost 6 bases, leaving 4 bases of the junction unmatched. This CDR3 contains 15 residues. In nucleotides, the CDR3 is TGTGCCAGCAGCGGACAGGGGGCGGCTAATTCACCCCTCCACTTT. Translated: CASSGQGAANSPLHF.

The chain recombines TRBV13 with TRBJ2-5; D is ambiguous. The J call is uncertain, as TRBJ2-7 better fits the DNA end. Germline lookup yields CDR1 PRHDT and CDR2 FYEKMQ (reference sequence). This CDR3 has 14 amino acids. CDR3: CAIPGLGSSYEQYF. The CDR3 bases are TGTGCCATCCCGGGTCTAGGTAGCTCCTACGAGCAGTACTTC.

The chain employs TRBV7-9 and TRBJ1-6, with 7 bases that match TRBD1. Germline V CDR1 and CDR2: SEHNR, FQNEAQ (reference sequence). Unmatched junction bases numbered 2, after V lost 1 base and J lost 8 bases. The CDR3 runs to 14 residues. CDR3: CASSLEGAYSPLHF. Here the CDR3 DNA reads TGTGCCAGCAGCTTAGAGGGGGCGTATTCACCCCTCCACTTT.

In regard to this clone: Additional DNA sequences in this sample encode the identical CDR3. In DNA, the CDR3 is TGTGCCAGCTCAACGGGACAGGGGGAGCAGTACTTC. It encodes CASSTGQGEQYF. V gene TRBV18 combines with J gene TRBJ2-7; 10 bases match TRBD1. In germline, CDR1 is KGHSH, CDR2 LQKENI. After removal of 5 bases from V and 7 bases from J, the junction contained 2 bases not matched to a gene. This CDR3 contains 12 residues.

The CDR3 loop reads CASSINSRITDTQYF. The CDR3 DNA is TGTGCCAGTAGTATTAACTCTCGCATCACAGATACGCAGTATTTT. The chain combines TRBV19 with TRBJ2-3; no clear D. Germline V gene data show CDR1 as LNHDA and CDR2 as SQIVND (reference sequence). Trimming took 3 bases from V and 2 from J, leaving 12 bases between them. CDR3 length equals 15 residues.